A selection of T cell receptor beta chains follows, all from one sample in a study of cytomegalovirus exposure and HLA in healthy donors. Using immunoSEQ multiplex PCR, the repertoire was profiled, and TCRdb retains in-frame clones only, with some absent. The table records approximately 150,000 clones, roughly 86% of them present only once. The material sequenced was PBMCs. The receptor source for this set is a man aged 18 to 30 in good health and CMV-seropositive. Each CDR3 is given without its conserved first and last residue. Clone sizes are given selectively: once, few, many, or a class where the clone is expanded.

CDR3 protein: ASSENAVEAF; clone size: -; V gene: TRBV7-2
CDR3 protein: ASSSEGGNQPQH; clone size: -; V gene: TRBV7-9
CDR3 protein: GAGQLTGANVLT; clone size: -; V gene: TRBV29-1
CDR3 protein: ASSEGSGGLEFQF; clone size: many; V gene: TRBV6-1
CDR3 protein: ASSGYRGQGQPQH; clone size: few; V gene: TRBV7-4
CDR3 protein: ASSTAGQGSDSPLH; clone size: -; V gene: TRBV13
CDR3 protein: ASRTTQGAIYEQY; clone size: -; V gene: TRBV6-5
CDR3 protein: ASSRGLETQY; clone size: once; V gene: TRBV5-6
CDR3 protein: ASSLRTEDGYT; clone size: few; V gene: TRBV5-1
CDR3 protein: ASSPRDSSYGYT; clone size: -; V gene: TRBV5-4
CDR3 protein: ASSPHLGGYT; clone size: -; V gene: TRBV7-2
CDR3 protein: ASSLDQDRDNEQF; clone size: -; V gene: TRBV13
CDR3 protein: ASSLRGTNTGELF; clone size: -; V gene: TRBV5-1
CDR3 protein: ASSARTSRSTDTQY; clone size: -; V gene: TRBV27
CDR3 protein: ASSQEKRTYEQY; clone size: once; V gene: TRBV4-1
CDR3 protein: ASSQGRTSGSDEQY; clone size: -; V gene: TRBV4-1